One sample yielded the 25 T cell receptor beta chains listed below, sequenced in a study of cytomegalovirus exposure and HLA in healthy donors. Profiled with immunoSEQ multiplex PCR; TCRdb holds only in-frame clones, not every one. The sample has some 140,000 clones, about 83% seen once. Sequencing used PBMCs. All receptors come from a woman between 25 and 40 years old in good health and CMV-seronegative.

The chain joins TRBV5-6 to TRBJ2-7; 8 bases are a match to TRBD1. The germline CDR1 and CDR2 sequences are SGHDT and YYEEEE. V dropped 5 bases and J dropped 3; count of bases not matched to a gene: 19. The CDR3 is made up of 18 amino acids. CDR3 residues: CASSSQLKQGESRYEQYF. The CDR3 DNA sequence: TGTGCCAGCAGTTCCCAACTGAAACAGGGGGAAAGCCGCTACGAGCAGTACTTC.

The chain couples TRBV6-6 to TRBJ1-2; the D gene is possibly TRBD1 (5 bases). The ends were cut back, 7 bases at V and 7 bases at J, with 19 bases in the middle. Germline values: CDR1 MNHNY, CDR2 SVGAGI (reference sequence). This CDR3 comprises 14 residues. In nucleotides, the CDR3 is TGTGCCAGCAAAAACACCAACCCAGGGTTTGGCTACACCTTC. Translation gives CASKNTNPGFGYTF.

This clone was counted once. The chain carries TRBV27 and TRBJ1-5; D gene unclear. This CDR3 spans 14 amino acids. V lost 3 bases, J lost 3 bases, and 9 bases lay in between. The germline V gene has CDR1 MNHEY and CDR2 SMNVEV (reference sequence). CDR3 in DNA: TGTGCCAGCAGTTTGAACAGATTCAATCAGCCCCAGCATTTT. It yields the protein CASSLNRFNQPQHF.

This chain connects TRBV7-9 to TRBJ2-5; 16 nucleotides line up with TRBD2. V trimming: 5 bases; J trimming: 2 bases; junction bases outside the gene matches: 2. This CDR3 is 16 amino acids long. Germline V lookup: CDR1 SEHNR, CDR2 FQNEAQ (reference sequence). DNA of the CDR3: TGTGCCAGCAGCGCGGGACTAGCGGGGGGGCAAGAGACCCAGTACTTC. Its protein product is CASSAGLAGGQETQYF. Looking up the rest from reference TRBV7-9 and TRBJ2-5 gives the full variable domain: DTGVSQNPRHKITKRGQNVTFRCDPISEHNRLYWYRQTLGQGPEFLTYFQNEAQLEKSRLLSDRFSAERPKGSFSTLEIQRTEQGDSAMYLCASSAGLAGGQETQYFGPGTRLLVL.

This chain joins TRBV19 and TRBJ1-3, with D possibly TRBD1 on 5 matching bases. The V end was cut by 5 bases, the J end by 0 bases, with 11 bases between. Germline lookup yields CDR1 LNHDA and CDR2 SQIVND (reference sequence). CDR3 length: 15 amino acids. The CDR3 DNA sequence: TGTGCCAGTAGTCTGGAGGGGAGCTCTGGAAACACCATATATTTT. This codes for CASSLEGSSGNTIYF.

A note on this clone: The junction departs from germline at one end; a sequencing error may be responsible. The CDR3 protein is CASSLGGGGIF. CDR3 DNA: TGTGCCAGCAGCCTAGGCGGGGGGGGGATCTTT. The chain joins TRBV28 to TRBJ1-1; D perhaps matches TRBD1 (5 bases). CDR1 and CDR2 (germline): MDHEN, SYDVKM. There are 11 residues in the CDR3. Based on the CDR3 plus reference TRBV28 and TRBJ1-1, the full variable domain is DVKVTQSSRYLVKRTGEKVFLECVQDMDHENMFWYRQDPGLGLRLIYFSYDVKMKEKGDIPEGYSVSREKKERFSLILESASTNQTSMYLCASSLGGGGIFGQGTRLTVV.

This CDR3 is CAISEDSESSYNSPLHF. The CDR3 DNA sequence: TGTGCCATCAGCGAGGACAGCGAAAGCTCCTATAATTCACCCCTCCACTTT. V gene TRBV10-3 combines with J gene TRBJ1-6, with a tentative D call TRBD1 (6 bases). Trimming left V 6 bases short and J 0 bases short, with 15 bases between. CDR1 and CDR2 from the germline V gene are ENHRY and SYGVKD. The CDR3 has 17 residues.

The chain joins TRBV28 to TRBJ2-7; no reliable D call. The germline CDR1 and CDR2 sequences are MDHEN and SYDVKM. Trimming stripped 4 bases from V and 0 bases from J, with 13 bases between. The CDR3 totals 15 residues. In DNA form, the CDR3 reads TGTGCCAGCAGTTGGTCGGGTCAGTCCTCCTACGAGCAGTACTTC. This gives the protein CASSWSGQSSYEQYF.

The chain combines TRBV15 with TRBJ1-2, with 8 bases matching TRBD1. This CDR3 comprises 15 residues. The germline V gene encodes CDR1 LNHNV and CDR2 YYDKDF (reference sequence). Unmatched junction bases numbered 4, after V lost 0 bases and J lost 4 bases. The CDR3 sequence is CATSRDWGQVYGYTF. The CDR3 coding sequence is TGTGCCACCAGCAGAGATTGGGGACAGGTCTATGGCTACACCTTC.

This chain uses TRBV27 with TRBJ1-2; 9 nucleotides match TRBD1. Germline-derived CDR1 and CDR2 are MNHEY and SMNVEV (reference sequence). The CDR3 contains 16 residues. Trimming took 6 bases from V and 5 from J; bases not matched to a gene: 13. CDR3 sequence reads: CASSPWSTGGGYGYTF. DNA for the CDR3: TGTGCCAGCAGCCCATGGTCGACAGGGGGAGGGTATGGCTACACCTTC.

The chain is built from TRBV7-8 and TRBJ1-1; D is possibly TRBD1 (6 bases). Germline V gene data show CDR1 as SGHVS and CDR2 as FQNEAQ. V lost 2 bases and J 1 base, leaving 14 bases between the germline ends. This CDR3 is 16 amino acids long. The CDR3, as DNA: TGTGCCAGCAGCTTACTCCAGGGGAAGTGGAACACTGAAGCTTTCTTT. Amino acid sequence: CASSLLQGKWNTEAFF.

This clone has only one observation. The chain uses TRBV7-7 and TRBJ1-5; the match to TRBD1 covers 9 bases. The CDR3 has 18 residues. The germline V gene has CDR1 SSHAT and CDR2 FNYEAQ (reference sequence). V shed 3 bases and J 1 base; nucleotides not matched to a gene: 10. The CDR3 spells CASSFGTGKLGSNQPQHF. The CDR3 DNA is TGTGCCAGCAGCTTCGGGACAGGGAAGTTAGGAAGCAATCAGCCCCAGCATTTT.

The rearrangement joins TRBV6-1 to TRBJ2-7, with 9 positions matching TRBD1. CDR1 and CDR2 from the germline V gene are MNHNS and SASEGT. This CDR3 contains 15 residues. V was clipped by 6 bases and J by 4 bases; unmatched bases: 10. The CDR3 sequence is CASRLNRGHSYEQYF. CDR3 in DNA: TGTGCCAGCAGGTTGAACAGGGGGCACTCTTACGAGCAGTACTTC.

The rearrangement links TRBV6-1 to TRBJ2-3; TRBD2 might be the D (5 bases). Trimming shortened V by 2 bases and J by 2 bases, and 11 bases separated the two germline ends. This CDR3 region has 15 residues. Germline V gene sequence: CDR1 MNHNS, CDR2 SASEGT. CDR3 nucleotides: TGTGCCAGCAGTGAACAGCGGCGACCCACAGATACGCAGTATTTT. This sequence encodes CASSEQRRPTDTQYF.

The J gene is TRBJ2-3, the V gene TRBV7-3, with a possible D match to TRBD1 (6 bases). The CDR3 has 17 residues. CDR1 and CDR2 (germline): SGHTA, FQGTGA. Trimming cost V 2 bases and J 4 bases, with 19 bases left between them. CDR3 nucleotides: TGTGCCAGCAGCTTACGAGGGGGTATACGTGGCGCAGATACGCAGTATTTT. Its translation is CASSLRGGIRGADTQYF.

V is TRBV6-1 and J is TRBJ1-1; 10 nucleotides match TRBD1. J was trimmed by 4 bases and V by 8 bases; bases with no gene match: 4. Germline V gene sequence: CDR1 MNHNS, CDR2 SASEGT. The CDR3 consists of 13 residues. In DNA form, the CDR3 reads TGTGCCAGCGGACAGGGGGGAATCACTGAAGCTTTCTTT. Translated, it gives CASGQGGITEAFF.

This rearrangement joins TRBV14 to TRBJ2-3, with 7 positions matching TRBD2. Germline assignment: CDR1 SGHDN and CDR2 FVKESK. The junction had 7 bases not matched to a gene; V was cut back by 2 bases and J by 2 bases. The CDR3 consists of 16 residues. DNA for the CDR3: TGTGCCAGCAGCCAACGAAGCGGGGCTGACACAGATACGCAGTATTTT. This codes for CASSQRSGADTDTQYF.

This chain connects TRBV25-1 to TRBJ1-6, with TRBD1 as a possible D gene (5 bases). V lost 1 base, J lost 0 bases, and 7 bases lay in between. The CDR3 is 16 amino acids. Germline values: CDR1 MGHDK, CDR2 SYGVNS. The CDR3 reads CASSEWGGSYNSPLHF. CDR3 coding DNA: TGTGCCAGCAGTGAATGGGGGGGCTCCTATAATTCACCCCTCCACTTT.

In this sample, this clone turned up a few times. The CDR3: CASSQDPTRGAIYGYTF. The CDR3 coding sequence is TGCGCCAGCAGCCAAGACCCCACCAGGGGAGCCATCTATGGCTACACCTTC. This sequence joins TRBV4-1 and TRBJ1-2; D is perhaps TRBD1 (6 bases). This CDR3 is 17 amino acids long. CDR1 is MGHRA, CDR2 YSYEKL, per germline. The V end lost 0 bases, the J end lost 4 bases, and 18 bases lay between the germline ends.

CDR3 protein: CASSVLPTGTPNYGYTF. DNA for the CDR3: TGCGCCAGCAGCGTGCTGCCCACAGGGACCCCTAACTATGGCTACACCTTC. The V and J genes are TRBV5-1 and TRBJ1-2; weak D call: TRBD1 (6 bases). Trimming shortened V by 4 bases and J by 0 bases, and 19 bases separated the two germline ends. CDR3 size: 17 residues. The germline CDR1 and CDR2 sequences are SGHRS and YFSETQ.

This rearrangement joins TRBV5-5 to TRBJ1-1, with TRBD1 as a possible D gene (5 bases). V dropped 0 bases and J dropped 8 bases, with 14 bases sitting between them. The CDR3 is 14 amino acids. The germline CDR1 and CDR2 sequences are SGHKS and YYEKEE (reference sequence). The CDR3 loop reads CASSLGQKGPEAFF. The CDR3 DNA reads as TGTGCCAGCAGCTTGGGACAGAAAGGGCCCGAAGCTTTCTTT.

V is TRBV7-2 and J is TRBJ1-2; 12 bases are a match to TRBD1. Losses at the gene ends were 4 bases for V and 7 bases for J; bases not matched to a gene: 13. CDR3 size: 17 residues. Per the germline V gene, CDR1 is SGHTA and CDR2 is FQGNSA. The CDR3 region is CASSSTTAGTGGRGYTF. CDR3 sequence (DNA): TGTGCCAGCAGCTCAACTACCGCCGGGACAGGGGGCCGTGGCTACACCTTC. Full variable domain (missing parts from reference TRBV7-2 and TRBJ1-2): GAGVSQSPSNKVTEKGKDVELRCDPISGHTALYWYRQSLGQGLEFLIYFQGNSAPDKSGLPSDRFSAERTGGSVSTLTIQRTQQEDSAVYLCASSSTTAGTGGRGYTFGSGTRLTVV.

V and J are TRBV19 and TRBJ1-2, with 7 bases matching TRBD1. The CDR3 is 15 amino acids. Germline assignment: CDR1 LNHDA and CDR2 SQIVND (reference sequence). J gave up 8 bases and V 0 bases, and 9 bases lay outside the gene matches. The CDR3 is CASSIDPNRGGGYTF. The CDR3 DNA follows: TGTGCCAGTAGTATAGATCCAAACAGGGGCGGCGGCTACACCTTC. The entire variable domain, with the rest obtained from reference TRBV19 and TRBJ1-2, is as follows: DGGITQSPKYLFRKEGQNVTLSCEQNLNHDAMYWYRQDPGQGLRLIYYSQIVNDFQKGDIAEGYSVSREKKESFPLTVTSAQKNPTAFYLCASSIDPNRGGGYTFGSGTRLTVV.

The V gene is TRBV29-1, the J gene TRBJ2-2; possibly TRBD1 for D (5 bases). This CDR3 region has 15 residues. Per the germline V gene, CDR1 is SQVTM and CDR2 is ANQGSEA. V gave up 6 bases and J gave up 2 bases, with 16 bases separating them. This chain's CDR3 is CSVQSARTNTGELFF. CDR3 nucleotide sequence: TGCAGCGTGCAATCCGCCAGGACAAACACCGGGGAGCTGTTTTTT.

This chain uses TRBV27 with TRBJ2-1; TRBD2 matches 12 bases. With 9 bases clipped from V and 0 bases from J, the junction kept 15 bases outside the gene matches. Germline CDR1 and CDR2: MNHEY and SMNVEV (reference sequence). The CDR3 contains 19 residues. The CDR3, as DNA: TGTGCCAGAGCCCTCCGACCGGGACTAGCGGGTGTCTCCTACAATGAGCAGTTCTTC. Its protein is CARALRPGLAGVSYNEQFF.